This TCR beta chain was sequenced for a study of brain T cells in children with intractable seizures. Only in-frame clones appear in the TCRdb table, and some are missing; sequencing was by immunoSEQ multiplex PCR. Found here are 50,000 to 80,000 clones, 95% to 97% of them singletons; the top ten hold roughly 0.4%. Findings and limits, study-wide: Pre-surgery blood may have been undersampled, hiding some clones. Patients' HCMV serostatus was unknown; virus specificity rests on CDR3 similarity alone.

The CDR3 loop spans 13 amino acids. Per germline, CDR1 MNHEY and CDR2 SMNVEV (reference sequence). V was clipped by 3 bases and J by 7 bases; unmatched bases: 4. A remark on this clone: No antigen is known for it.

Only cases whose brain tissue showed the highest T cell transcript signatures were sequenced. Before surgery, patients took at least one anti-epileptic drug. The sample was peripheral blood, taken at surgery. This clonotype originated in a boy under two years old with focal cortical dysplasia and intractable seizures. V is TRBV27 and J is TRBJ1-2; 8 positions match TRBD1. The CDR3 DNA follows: TGTGCCAGCAGTTTCTATCAGGGGGCTGGCTACACCTTC. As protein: CASSFYQGAGYTF.